The text below deals with one T cell receptor (beta chain). Its antigen is unidentified. As defined, naive CD8 cells were CD45RO-negative and positively selected for CCR7, with terminally differentiated effector memory CD45RA+ cells excluded. Only Caucasian adults living in Nashville, Tennessee made up the donor group. These data originate in a study of shared clonotypes between healthy human individuals. Broader study findings: Sampling covered nothing but blood. Tissue TCR repertoires likely differ from those found in blood. Across subsets, estimated richness was generally greater for naive than for memory populations.

V lost 5 bases and J 7 bases, leaving 9 bases between the germline ends. The CDR3 consists of 12 residues. The V gene's germline CDR1 is SGHVS and CDR2 FQNEAQ. TCRdb keeps only in-frame clones here, not all; method: immunoSEQ multiplex PCR. Here the sample spans over 2 million clones, approximately 95% being singletons. The receptor was derived from a man younger than 30 in good health. The specimen was naive CD8+ T cells sorted from blood. The V and J genes are TRBV7-8 and TRBJ1-5; D possibly corresponds to TRBD1 (5 bases). DNA for the CDR3: TGTGCCAGCAGCCCGGGGGGACAGCCCCAGCATTTT. Its translation: CASSPGGQPQHF.